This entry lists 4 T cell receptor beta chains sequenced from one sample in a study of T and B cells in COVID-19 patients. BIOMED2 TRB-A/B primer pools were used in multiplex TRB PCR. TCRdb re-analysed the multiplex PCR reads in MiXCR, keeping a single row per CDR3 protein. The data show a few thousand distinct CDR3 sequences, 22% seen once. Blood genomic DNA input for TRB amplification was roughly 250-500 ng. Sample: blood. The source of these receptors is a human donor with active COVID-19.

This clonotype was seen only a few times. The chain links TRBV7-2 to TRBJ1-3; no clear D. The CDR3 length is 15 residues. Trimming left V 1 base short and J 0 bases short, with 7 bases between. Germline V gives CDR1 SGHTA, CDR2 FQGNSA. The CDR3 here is CASSLGLSSGNTIYF. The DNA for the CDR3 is TGTGCCAGCAGCTTAGGGTTAAGCTCTGGAAACACCATATATTTT.

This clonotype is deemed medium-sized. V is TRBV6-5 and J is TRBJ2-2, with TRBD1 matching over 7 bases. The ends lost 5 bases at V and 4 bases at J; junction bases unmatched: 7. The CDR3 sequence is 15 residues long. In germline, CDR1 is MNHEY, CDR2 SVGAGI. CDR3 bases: TGTGCCAGCAGTCACGGGACAGAAATCACCGGGGAGCTGTTTTTT. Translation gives CASSHGTEITGELFF.

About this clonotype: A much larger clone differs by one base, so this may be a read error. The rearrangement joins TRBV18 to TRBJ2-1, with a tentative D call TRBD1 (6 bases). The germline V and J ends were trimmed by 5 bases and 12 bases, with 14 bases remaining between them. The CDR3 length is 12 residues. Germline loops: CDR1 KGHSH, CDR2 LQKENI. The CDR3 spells CASSSTGYGQFF. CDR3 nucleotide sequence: TGTGCCAGCTCATCCACAGGGTATGGGCAGTTCTTC.

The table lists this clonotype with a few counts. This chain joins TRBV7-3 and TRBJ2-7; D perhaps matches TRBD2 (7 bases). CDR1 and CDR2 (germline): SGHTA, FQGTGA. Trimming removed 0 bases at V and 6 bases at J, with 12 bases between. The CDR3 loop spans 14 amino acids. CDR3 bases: TGTGCCAGCAGCTTAACACGGGGGGCGGTCGAGCAGTACTTC. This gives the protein CASSLTRGAVEQYF. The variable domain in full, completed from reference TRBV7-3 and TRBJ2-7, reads GAGVSQTPSNKVTEKGKYVELRCDPISGHTALYWYRQSLGQGPEFLIYFQGTGAADDSGLPNDRFFAVRPEGSVSTLKIQRTERGDSAVYLCASSLTRGAVEQYFGPGTRLTVT.